Sequencing of this TCR beta chain was carried out in a study of early T cells in non-severe SARS-CoV-2 infection (dated by TCRdb to about 2021). Background on the whole study: Because TCR sequencing relied on bulk RNA taken from unsorted whole blood, pairing of alpha and beta chains was not possible.

The V end gives up 5 bases and the J end 1 base, leaving 5 bases in the junction not matched to a gene. Including the terminal cysteine and phenylalanine, the CDR3 comprises 16 residues. Only the CDR3 DNA is retained, 48 bases long and in frame from the first base. The germline V gene provides CDR1 SGHVS and CDR2 FQNEAQ. The investigation overall reported the following: VDJdb matching was skewed toward anti-spike CD8 responses, so virus-specific expansions were likely underestimated and private and CD4 specificities were missed.

The table lists this clonotype with many counts. The antigen this receptor binds is unknown. Qualities for individual bases were not recorded, and no much larger clone is one base off. Preparation of the library involved 5' RACE. The instrument was a NextSeq 500. To correct for sequencing error and PCR bias, the TCR library protocol tagged individual cDNA molecules with unique molecular identifiers. Sequencing covered both TCR alpha and beta chains, and within each sample the abundances of alpha and beta sequences were tightly co-correlated. The authors processed their data as follows. Decombinator V4 was used to annotate TCR sequences for V gene, J gene and CDR3. TCRs were defined as expanded if a significant change between any two time points was detected under a Poisson model with p below 0.0001. TCR abundances were normalised to the total number of TCRs sequenced per sample and were expressed as counts per million. TRAV1-2 paired with TRAJ12, TRAJ20 or TRAJ33 defined MAIT TCRs, while TRAV10 paired with TRAJ18 defined iNKT TCRs. VDJdb, accessed on 1 November 2021, was searched for TCRs annotated for CMV, EBV and SARS-CoV-2, and TCRs annotated for more than one antigen were excluded. Clones were called with MiXCR by TCRdb after fastp trimmed the public reads at Q25, and only in-frame beta chains were retained. Rows with one shared CDR3 protein collapse into an entry with the most common genes and DNA. What appears here as the V and J calls and clone size reflects TCRdb's work, not the paper's. This sample holds about 49,000 distinct CDR3 sequences; around 6.5% were observed only once. In total, the top ten clones hold approximately 3% of the sample.

A case-control design nested within a healthcare worker cohort in London, UK, was used, with weekly nasopharyngeal swab PCR tests and blood sampling performed. Healthcare workers were recruited during the week of the UK lockdown, between 23 and 31 March 2020, and followed weekly for up to roughly 15 weeks. The sample consisted of whole blood, taken at baseline. The receptor comes from an adult who was a healthcare worker with PCR-confirmed SARS-CoV-2 infection or an uninfected control (not recorded which). The chain uses TRBV7-8 and TRBJ2-2, with 9 middle bases fitting TRBD1. This receptor has the CDR3 CASSRDREGNTGELFF. The sequence in DNA is TGTGCCAGCAGCAGGGACAGGGAGGGGAACACCGGGGAGCTGTTTTTT.